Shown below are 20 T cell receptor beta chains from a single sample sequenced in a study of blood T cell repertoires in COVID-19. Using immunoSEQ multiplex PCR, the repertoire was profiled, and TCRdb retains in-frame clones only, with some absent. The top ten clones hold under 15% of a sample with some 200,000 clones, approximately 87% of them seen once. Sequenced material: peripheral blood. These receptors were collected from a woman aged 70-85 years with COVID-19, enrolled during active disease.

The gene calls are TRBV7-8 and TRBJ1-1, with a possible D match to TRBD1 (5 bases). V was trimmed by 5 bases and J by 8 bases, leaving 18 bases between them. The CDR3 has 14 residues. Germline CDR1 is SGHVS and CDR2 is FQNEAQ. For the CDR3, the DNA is TGTGCCAGCAGCCTAAAATTGGGGCAGGCGGAAGCTTTCTTT. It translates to CASSLKLGQAEAFF.

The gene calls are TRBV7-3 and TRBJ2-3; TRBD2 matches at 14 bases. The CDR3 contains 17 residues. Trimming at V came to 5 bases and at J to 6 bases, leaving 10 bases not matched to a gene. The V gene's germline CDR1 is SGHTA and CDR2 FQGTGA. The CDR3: CASSPRLAGGPVDTQYF. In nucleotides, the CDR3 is TGTGCCAGCAGCCCTCGACTAGCGGGAGGGCCGGTGGATACGCAGTATTTT.

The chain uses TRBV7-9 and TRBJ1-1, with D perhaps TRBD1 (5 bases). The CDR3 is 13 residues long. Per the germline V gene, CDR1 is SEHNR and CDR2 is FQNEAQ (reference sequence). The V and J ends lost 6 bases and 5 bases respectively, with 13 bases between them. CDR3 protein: CASRGMGGTEAFF. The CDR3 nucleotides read TGTGCCAGCAGAGGCATGGGGGGAACTGAAGCTTTCTTT.

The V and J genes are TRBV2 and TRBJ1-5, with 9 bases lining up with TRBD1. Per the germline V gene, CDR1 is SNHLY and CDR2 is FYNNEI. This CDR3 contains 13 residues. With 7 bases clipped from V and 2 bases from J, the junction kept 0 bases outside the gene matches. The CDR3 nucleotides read TGTGCCAGCAACAGGGGGCGCAATCAGCCCCAGCATTTT. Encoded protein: CASNRGRNQPQHF.

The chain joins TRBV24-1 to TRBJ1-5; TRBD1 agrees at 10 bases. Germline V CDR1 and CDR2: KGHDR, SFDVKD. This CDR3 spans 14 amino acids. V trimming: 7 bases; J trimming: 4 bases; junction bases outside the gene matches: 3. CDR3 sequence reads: CATSRTGGNQPQHF. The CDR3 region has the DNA TGTGCCACCAGCCGGACAGGGGGTAATCAGCCCCAGCATTTT.

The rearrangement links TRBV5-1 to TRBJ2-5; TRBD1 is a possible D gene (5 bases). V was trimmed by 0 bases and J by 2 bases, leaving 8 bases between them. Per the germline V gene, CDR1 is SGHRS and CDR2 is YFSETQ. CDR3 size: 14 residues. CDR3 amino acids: CASSLGQSQETQYF. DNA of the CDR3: TGCGCCAGCAGCTTGGGACAGTCACAAGAGACCCAGTACTTC. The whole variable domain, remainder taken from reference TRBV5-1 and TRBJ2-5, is KAGVTQTPRYLIKTRGQQVTLSCSPISGHRSVSWYQQTPGQGLQFLFEYFSETQRNKGNFPGRFSGRQFSNSRSEMNVSTLELGDSALYLCASSLGQSQETQYFGPGTRLLVL.

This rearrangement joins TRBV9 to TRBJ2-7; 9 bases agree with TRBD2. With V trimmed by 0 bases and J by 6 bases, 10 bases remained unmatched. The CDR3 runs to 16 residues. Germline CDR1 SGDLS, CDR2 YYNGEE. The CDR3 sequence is CASSVGSGSALGEQYF. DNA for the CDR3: TGTGCCAGCAGCGTAGGTAGCGGGAGTGCTTTGGGCGAGCAGTACTTC.

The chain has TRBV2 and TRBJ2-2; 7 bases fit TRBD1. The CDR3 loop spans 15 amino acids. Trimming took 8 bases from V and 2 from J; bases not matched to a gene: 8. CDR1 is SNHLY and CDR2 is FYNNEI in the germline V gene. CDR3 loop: CASQGVVVNTGELFF. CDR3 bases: TGTGCCAGCCAGGGGGTGGTGGTAAACACCGGGGAGCTGTTTTTT.

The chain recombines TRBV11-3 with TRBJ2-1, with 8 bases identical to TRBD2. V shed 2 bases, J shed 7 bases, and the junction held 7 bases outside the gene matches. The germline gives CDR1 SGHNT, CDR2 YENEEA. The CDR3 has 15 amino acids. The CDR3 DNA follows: TGTGCCAGCAGCTTAACTCGCAGACTAGCGAATGAGCAGTTCTTC. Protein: CASSLTRRLANEQFF.

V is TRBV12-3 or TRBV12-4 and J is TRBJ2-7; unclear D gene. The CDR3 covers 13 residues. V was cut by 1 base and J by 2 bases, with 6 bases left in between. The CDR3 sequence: CASSLGETYEQYF. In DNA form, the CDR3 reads TGTGCCAGCAGTTTAGGAGAAACCTACGAGCAGTACTTC.

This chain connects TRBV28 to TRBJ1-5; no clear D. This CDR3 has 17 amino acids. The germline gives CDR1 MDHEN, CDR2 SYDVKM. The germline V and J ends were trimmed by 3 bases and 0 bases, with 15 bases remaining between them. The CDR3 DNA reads TGTGCCAGCAGTTTGTGGAGGGAGCCTTATAGCAATCAGCCCCAGCATTTT. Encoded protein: CASSLWREPYSNQPQHF.

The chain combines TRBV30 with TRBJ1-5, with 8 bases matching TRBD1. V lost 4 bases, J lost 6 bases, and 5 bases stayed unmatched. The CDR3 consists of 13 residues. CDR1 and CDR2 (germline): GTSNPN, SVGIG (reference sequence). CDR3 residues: CAWNRQGSQPQHF. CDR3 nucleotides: TGTGCCTGGAATCGACAGGGGAGTCAGCCCCAGCATTTT.

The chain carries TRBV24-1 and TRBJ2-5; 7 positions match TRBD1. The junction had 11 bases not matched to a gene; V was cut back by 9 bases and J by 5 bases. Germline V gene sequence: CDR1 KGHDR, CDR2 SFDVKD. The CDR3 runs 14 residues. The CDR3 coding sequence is TGTGCCACCTCAGAGGGGGCTGGCGTCGAGACCCAGTACTTC. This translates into CATSEGAGVETQYF.

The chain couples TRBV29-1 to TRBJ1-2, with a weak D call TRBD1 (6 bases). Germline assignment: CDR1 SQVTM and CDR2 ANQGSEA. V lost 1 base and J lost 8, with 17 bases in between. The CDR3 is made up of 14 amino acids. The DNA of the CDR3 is TGCAGCGTTGAAGGTCATGCAGGGGTAGGGGGCTACACCTTC. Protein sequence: CSVEGHAGVGGYTF.

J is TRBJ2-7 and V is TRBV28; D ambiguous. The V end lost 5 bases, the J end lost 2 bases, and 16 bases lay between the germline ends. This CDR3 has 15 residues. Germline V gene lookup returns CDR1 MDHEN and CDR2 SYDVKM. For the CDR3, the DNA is TGTGCCAGCAGTCCCGATGGCTGGGCCCCCTACGAGCAGTACTTC. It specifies CASSPDGWAPYEQYF.

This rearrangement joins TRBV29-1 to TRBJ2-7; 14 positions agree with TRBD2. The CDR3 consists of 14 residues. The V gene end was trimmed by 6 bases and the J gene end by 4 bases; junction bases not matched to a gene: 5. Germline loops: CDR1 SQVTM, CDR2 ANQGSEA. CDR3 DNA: TGCAGCGTAGCGGGACTAGCGGGAGTGTACGAGCAGTACTTC. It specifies CSVAGLAGVYEQYF.

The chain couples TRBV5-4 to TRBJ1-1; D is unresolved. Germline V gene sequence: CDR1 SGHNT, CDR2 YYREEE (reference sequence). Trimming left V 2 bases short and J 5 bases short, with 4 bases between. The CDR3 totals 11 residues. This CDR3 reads CASSFRTEAFF. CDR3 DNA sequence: TGTGCCAGCAGCTTTAGAACTGAAGCTTTCTTT.

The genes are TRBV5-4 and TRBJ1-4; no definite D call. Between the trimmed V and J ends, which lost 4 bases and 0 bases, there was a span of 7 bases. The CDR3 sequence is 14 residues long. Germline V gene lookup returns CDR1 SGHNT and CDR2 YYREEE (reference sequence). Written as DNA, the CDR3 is TGTGCCAGCAGCCTCAGGACAACTAATGAAAAACTGTTTTTT. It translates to CASSLRTTNEKLFF.

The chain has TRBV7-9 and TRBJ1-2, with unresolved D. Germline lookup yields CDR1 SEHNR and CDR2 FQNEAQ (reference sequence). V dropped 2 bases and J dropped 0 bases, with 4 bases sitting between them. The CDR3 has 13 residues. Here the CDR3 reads CASSLSSNYGYTF. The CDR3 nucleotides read TGTGCCAGCAGCTTATCTTCTAACTATGGCTACACCTTC.

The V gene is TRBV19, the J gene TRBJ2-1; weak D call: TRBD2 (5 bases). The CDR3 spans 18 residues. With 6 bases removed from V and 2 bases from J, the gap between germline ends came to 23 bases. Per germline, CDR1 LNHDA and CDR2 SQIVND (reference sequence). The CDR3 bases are TGTGCCAGTAGACCAAAGGTTGGCGGCTCCGGGGCCTACAATGAGCAGTTCTTC. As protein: CASRPKVGGSGAYNEQFF.